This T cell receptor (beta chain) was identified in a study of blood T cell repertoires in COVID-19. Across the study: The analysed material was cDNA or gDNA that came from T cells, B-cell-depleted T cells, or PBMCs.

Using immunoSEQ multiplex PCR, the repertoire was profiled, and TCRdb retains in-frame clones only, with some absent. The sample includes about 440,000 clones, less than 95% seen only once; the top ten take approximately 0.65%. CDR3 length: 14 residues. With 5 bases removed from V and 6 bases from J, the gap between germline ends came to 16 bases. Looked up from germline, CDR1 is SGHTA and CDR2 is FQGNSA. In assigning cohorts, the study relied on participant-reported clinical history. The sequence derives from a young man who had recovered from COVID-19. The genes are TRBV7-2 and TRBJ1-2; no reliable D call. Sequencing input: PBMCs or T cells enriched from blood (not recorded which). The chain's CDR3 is CASSARMAVNGYTF. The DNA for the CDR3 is TGTGCCAGCAGCGCAAGGATGGCGGTGAATGGCTACACCTTC.